The rows below give T cell receptor beta chains drawn from one sample of a study of CD8 T cells in Susac syndrome. TCRdb independently ran MiXCR on the immunoSEQ multiplex PCR reads; one entry per CDR3 protein. The sample holds 100,000 to 150,000 distinct CDR3 sequences, 90% to 95% seen once. Sequences were obtained from CD4+ T cells from PBMCs. All receptors derive from a human donor in good health. CDR3s include the opening cysteine and the closing phenylalanine or tryptophan. D genes are given only for firm matches. Expanded clones get a size class; other rows say once, few or many, or leave the size out.

CDR3 DNA	CDR3 protein	V gene	CDR3 length	clone size	J gene	D gene
TGCAGCGCCAGTAAGGCAGGGGACCAAGAGACCCAGTACTTC	CSASKAGDQETQYF	TRBV20-1	14	-	TRBJ2-5	-
TGTGCCAGCTCACCCCAGGGAGAGACCCAGTACTTC	CASSPQGETQYF	TRBV18	12	-	TRBJ2-5	-
TGTGCCAGCAGCTCCCGACTAGATACGCAGTATTTT	CASSSRLDTQYF	TRBV7-2	12	-	TRBJ2-3	-
TGTGCCAGCAGCTTACGGACCAGGCATCGTGGCCAGGACTATGGCTACACCTTC	CASSLRTRHRGQDYGYTF	TRBV7-2	18	-	TRBJ1-2	-
TGCAGCGGGGACAGGGCGAACACTGAAGCTTTCTTT	CSGDRANTEAFF	TRBV29-1	12	-	TRBJ1-1	TRBD1
TGTGCCAGCAGCCCGTACTTGAGGAGGGGGGTCTCTGGGGCCAACGTCCTGACTTTC	CASSPYLRRGVSGANVLTF	TRBV7-6	19	-	TRBJ2-6	-
TGTGCCAGCACACCGGGAGTCTGGGCCAATGAGCAGTTCTTC	CASTPGVWANEQFF	TRBV6-2/TRBV6-3	14	-	TRBJ2-1	-
TGTGCCAGCAGCCAAGGGGAGAGGCGGGATGTTTTCTTT	CASSQGERRDVFF	TRBV3-1	13	once	TRBJ1-1	-
TGTGCCAGCAGGGAGTTGGGACTTGGGTTCTTC	CASRELGLGFF	TRBV2	11	-	TRBJ2-1	-
TGTGCCAGCAGCCTTGGGGAAGGTGTGGACACTGAAGCTTTCTTT	CASSLGEGVDTEAFF	TRBV6-2/TRBV6-3	15	-	TRBJ1-1	-
TGTGCCAGCATTGAAACCCCGGGACAGTCAGCAACTAATGAAAAACTGTTTTTT	CASIETPGQSATNEKLFF	TRBV28	18	-	TRBJ1-4	TRBD1
TGTGCCAGCACCGATAGCGGGAGCGCTCTGAATACCGGGGAGCTGTTTTTT	CASTDSGSALNTGELFF	TRBV3-1	17	-	TRBJ2-2	TRBD2
TGCGCCAGCAGCCCAGGGGGCCCTAACGAAAAACTGTTTTTT	CASSPGGPNEKLFF	TRBV5-1	14	-	TRBJ1-4	TRBD1
TGTGCTAGTGGTCAGAACCCGACGGTTGGGTTACAGTTCTTC	CASGQNPTVGLQFF	TRBV12-5	14	-	TRBJ2-1	-
TGCAGTGCTTCCCGGATGTCTGAAGCTTTCTTT	CSASRMSEAFF	TRBV20-1	11	once	TRBJ1-1	-
TGCAGCGTTGATTCAGGTACCGGGAACACTGAAGCTTTCTTT	CSVDSGTGNTEAFF	TRBV29-1	14	-	TRBJ1-1	-
TGCAGTTATATAGCGGGAGTAGAGACCCAGTACTTC	CSYIAGVETQYF	TRBV20-1	12	-	TRBJ2-5	TRBD2
TGTGCCAGCCGGCCCGGAGGGGGCAATGAGCAGTTCTTC	CASRPGGGNEQFF	TRBV12-3/TRBV12-4	13	-	TRBJ2-1	-
TGCGCCAGCAGCTTGTCTCCGGGCCTGAACACCGGGGAGCTGTTTTTT	CASSLSPGLNTGELFF	TRBV5-1	16	-	TRBJ2-2	-
TGTGCCAGCAGTTACTCGGGGACGGTTAGCAATCAGCCCCAGCATTTT	CASSYSGTVSNQPQHF	TRBV6-5	16	-	TRBJ1-5	-
TGTGCCAGCAGTTGGACTAGCGGGAGGGAGCAGTACTTC	CASSWTSGREQYF	TRBV6-5	13	once	TRBJ2-7	TRBD2
TGTGCCAGCAGCTCCGGGACAGGGACTAAAGTAGGTTTCTTT	CASSSGTGTKVGFF	TRBV7-2	14	-	TRBJ1-1	TRBD1
TGCAGCGTTGGCGGGCTCCGCTCCTACAATGAGCAGTTCTTC	CSVGGLRSYNEQFF	TRBV29-1	14	-	TRBJ2-1	-
TGTGCCAGCAGCTCACGGGCCCTAAGGGGCTACGAGCAGTACTTC	CASSSRALRGYEQYF	TRBV7-2	15	-	TRBJ2-7	-
TGCAGTGCAAAGCCTGGGACCCTGGCGGCTTTCTTT	CSAKPGTLAAFF	TRBV20-1	12	-	TRBJ1-1	-
TGCGCCAGCGAAGCGGGAGGGGGCACAGATACGCAGTATTTT	CASEAGGGTDTQYF	TRBV5-1	14	-	TRBJ2-3	TRBD2
TGTGCCAGCAGCGGGACTCTGAGTGGCGGGGAGCTGTTTTTT	CASSGTLSGGELFF	TRBV9	14	once	TRBJ2-2	-
TGTGCCAGCGGGGCCGGGTCCAATCAGCCCCAGCATTTT	CASGAGSNQPQHF	TRBV2	13	-	TRBJ1-5	-
TGTGCCACCAGTGATTCGGGTAGACAAGAGACCCAGTACTTC	CATSDSGRQETQYF	TRBV24-1	14	-	TRBJ2-5	-
TGTGCCAGCTCACCCGACAGACAGTCTAACTATGGCTACACCTTC	CASSPDRQSNYGYTF	TRBV18	15	-	TRBJ1-2	-
TGTGCCAGTAGTATAGGGGGGGCCAGCAATCAGCCCCAGCATTTT	CASSIGGASNQPQHF	TRBV19	15	-	TRBJ1-5	-
TGTGCCAGCAGCCAAGCGGGACTAGCGGGAGTCCCCTACGAGCAGTACTTC	CASSQAGLAGVPYEQYF	TRBV3-1	17	-	TRBJ2-7	TRBD2
TGTGCCAGCAGCGAAGCCCAGAACACTGAAGCTTTCTTT	CASSEAQNTEAFF	TRBV5-4	13	-	TRBJ1-1	-
TGTGCCAGCAGCGCATTCCAGGGCGGCAATCAGCCCCAGCATTTT	CASSAFQGGNQPQHF	TRBV7-9	15	-	TRBJ1-5	-
TGTGCCAGCAGCTTACAGGCTGAAGCTTTCTTT	CASSLQAEAFF	TRBV7-9	11	-	TRBJ1-1	-
TGCGCCAGCAGCTTGGGGCTAGCGGATTACTACGAGCAGTACTTC	CASSLGLADYYEQYF	TRBV5-1	15	once	TRBJ2-7	TRBD2
TGCAGCGTTGGGACTCGCTCCTACGAGCAGTACTTC	CSVGTRSYEQYF	TRBV29-1	12	-	TRBJ2-7	-
TGTGCCATCAGTGAGTCCGGCGGATCCCCTAGGGAGCAGTACTTC	CAISESGGSPREQYF	TRBV10-3	15	-	TRBJ2-7	-
TGTGCCAGCAGCCCTGCCGGGACTAGCCTTACCGGGGAGCTGTTTTTT	CASSPAGTSLTGELFF	TRBV5-4	16	-	TRBJ2-2	TRBD2
TGCAGTGCTCCCCCACTAGGGGTCCCAGAGACCCAGTACTTC	CSAPPLGVPETQYF	TRBV20-1	14	-	TRBJ2-5	-
TGTGCCAGCAGTTACTGGGGACAGGGCTACGAGCAGTACTTC	CASSYWGQGYEQYF	TRBV6-5	14	-	TRBJ2-7	TRBD1
TGCAGCGTTGTCAGGGGGCTGCGCACAGATACGCAGTATTTT	CSVVRGLRTDTQYF	TRBV29-1	14	-	TRBJ2-3	TRBD1
TGTGCCAGCAGCCCGAAGGTGAGCTTGGGCACAGATACGCAGTATTTT	CASSPKVSLGTDTQYF	TRBV9	16	-	TRBJ2-3	-
TGCAGCGTTGAAGGGAGACTAGCGGGAGCGCAGTATTTT	CSVEGRLAGAQYF	TRBV29-1	13	-	TRBJ2-3	TRBD2
TGCAGTGCCCAGGGGGCGCTCAATCAGCCCCAGCATTTT	CSAQGALNQPQHF	TRBV29-1	13	-	TRBJ1-5	TRBD1
TGCGCCAGCAGCCCCGACAGTTCTGGGGGCTACACCTTC	CASSPDSSGGYTF	TRBV5-1	13	-	TRBJ1-2	-
TGCAGCGTGACCGGGACATCGGGCGGTGAGCAGTTCTTC	CSVTGTSGGEQFF	TRBV29-1	13	-	TRBJ2-1	-
TGCAGCGCCGCTCACAGGGTAGGAGAGACCCAGTACTTC	CSAAHRVGETQYF	TRBV29-1	13	-	TRBJ2-5	-
TGCAGTGCTAGAGATCCGGACAGCCAAGAGACCCAGTACTTC	CSARDPDSQETQYF	TRBV20-1	14	-	TRBJ2-5	-
TGCAGCGTTGATAGTCTAGGCGGGGATACGCAGTATTTT	CSVDSLGGDTQYF	TRBV29-1	13	-	TRBJ2-3	-